The TCR beta chain described here comes from a study of blood T cell repertoires in COVID-19. About the research overall: Whether acute or convalescent, the COVID-19 samples came from the United States, Italy and Spain. PBMCs, B-cell-depleted T cells, or T cells provided the cDNA or gDNA that made up the material.

How the authors handled the data: Reference gene primer amplification gave nucleated cell count estimates. Profiling relied on immunoSEQ multiplex PCR, and the TCRdb table lists in-frame clones only, not all of them. D and trimming were read from the DNA, whereas the V and J calls and clone size are those reported in that table. The table lists 35,000 to 50,000 clones, more than 70% of them singletons, with around 4.2% in the top ten. Trimming took 3 bases from V and 2 from J; bases not matched to a gene: 4. CDR1 and CDR2 from the germline V gene are KGHSH and LQKENI. There are 14 residues in the CDR3.

The chain combines TRBV18 with TRBJ2-7; 7 nucleotides align to TRBD1. Sequenced sample: peripheral blood. The receptor's source is a woman aged 70-85 years with acute or convalescent COVID-19. The CDR3 protein is CASSPGQEAYEQYF. DNA of the CDR3: TGTGCCAGCTCACCTGGACAGGAGGCCTACGAGCAGTACTTC.